What follows are 30 T cell receptor beta chains derived from one specimen sequenced in a study of blood T cell repertoires in COVID-19. TCRdb's table, derived via immunoSEQ multiplex PCR, lists solely in-frame clones and lacks some. The top ten clones hold around 3% of a sample with about 220,000 clones, more than 75% of them seen once. The specimen was peripheral blood. These receptor sequences come from a man in his fifties who had recovered from COVID-19.

The chain joins TRBV6-5 to TRBJ2-5; 11 bases match TRBD1. Germline CDR1 reads MNHEY; CDR2 reads SVGAGI. This CDR3 spans 15 amino acids. V lost 6 bases, J lost 6 bases, and 9 bases stayed unmatched. This CDR3 reads CASSLSGQGAKTQYF. The CDR3 bases are TGTGCCAGCAGCTTATCCGGACAGGGGGCAAAGACCCAGTACTTC.

This clone was seen once. The chain employs TRBV30 and TRBJ2-2, with D uncertain. V was clipped by 2 bases and J by 6 bases, with 10 bases between them. Germline V gives CDR1 GTSNPN, CDR2 SVGIG (reference sequence). This CDR3 has 13 amino acids. The CDR3 region is CAWSMIGPGELFF. CDR3 sequence (DNA): TGTGCCTGGAGTATGATTGGGCCCGGGGAGCTGTTTTTT.

V gene TRBV10-1 combines with J gene TRBJ2-7; possibly TRBD1 for D (5 bases). Trimming took 8 bases from V and 5 from J, leaving 16 bases between them. The CDR3 is made up of 13 amino acids. CDR1 is WNHNN and CDR2 is SYGVQD in the germline V gene (reference sequence). Here the CDR3 reads CASSASQDHEQYF. The CDR3 nucleotides are TGCGCCAGCTCTGCATCACAGGACCACGAGCAGTACTTC.

V gene TRBV25-1 combines with J gene TRBJ2-5; TRBD2 matches at 7 bases. The V and J ends lost 2 bases and 1 base, in that order; junction bases with no gene match: 7. Germline-derived CDR1 and CDR2 are MGHDK and SYGVNS. The CDR3 runs to 16 residues. DNA of the CDR3: TGTGCCAGCAGTGAAGTCGCGGCTAGCGGCCAAGAGACCCAGTACTTC. Translated: CASSEVAASGQETQYF.

This sequence joins TRBV28 and TRBJ1-2; D is uncertain. The germline CDR1 and CDR2 sequences are MDHEN and SYDVKM. The CDR3 totals 15 residues. The V end was cut by 2 bases, the J end by 0 bases, with 10 bases between. The CDR3 region is CASSLSPNANYGYTF. In nucleotides, the CDR3 is TGTGCCAGCAGTTTAAGCCCGAACGCTAACTATGGCTACACCTTC.

Here the CDR3 DNA reads TGTGCCAGCAGCTCCGGACAGGGACCCGCCGGGACCTCCTACAATGAGCAGTTCTTC. Translation gives CASSSGQGPAGTSYNEQFF. V usage is TRBV7-6 and J usage is TRBJ2-1; TRBD1 agrees at 8 bases. The CDR3 consists of 19 residues. Germline assignment: CDR1 SGHVS and CDR2 FNYEAQ. Germline trimming cut 4 bases from V and 0 bases from J; bases unmatched to any gene: 14. Full variable domain (rest looked up from reference TRBV7-6 and TRBJ2-1): GAGVSQSPRYKVTKRGQDVALRCDPISGHVSLYWYRQALGQGPEFLTYFNYEAQQDKSGLPNDRFSAERPEGSISTLTIQRTEQRDSAMYRCASSSGQGPAGTSYNEQFFGPGTRLTVL.

The chain carries TRBV6-5 and TRBJ2-1, with D possibly matching TRBD1 (6 bases). The CDR3 covers 14 residues. Germline CDR1 is MNHEY and CDR2 is SVGAGI. V was shortened by 8 bases and J by 2 bases, with 13 bases between the two germline ends. As DNA, the CDR3 is TGTGCCAGCTTAAGGACAGCTACCTACAATGAGCAGTTCTTC. It is translated as CASLRTATYNEQFF.

V and J are TRBV11-2 and TRBJ2-3, with 8 bases lining up with TRBD2. The CDR3 is 16 residues long. Germline V gene sequence: CDR1 SGHAT, CDR2 FQNNGV. With 4 bases clipped from V and 5 bases from J, the junction kept 11 bases outside the gene matches. The CDR3 DNA reads TGTGCCAGCAGCTCCCGGCCACTAGCGGCCCAAGATACGCAGTATTTT. Protein: CASSSRPLAAQDTQYF.

This chain uses TRBV11-3 with TRBJ2-1; 7 nucleotides agree with TRBD1. Germline loops: CDR1 SGHNT, CDR2 YENEEA. This CDR3 is 13 amino acids long. Losses at the gene ends were 3 bases for V and 8 bases for J; bases not matched to a gene: 4. CDR3 nucleotide sequence: TGTGCCAGCAGCTTTTCGAGGGGGCATGAGCAGTTCTTC. Amino acid sequence: CASSFSRGHEQFF.

This clone was detected a few times. Different DNA sequences within this sample yield the same CDR3. The V gene is TRBV28, the J gene TRBJ1-4, with TRBD1 matching 8 bases. The V gene end was trimmed by 4 bases and the J gene end by 0 bases; junction bases not matched to a gene: 4. CDR1 is MDHEN, CDR2 SYDVKM, per germline. The CDR3 runs to 16 residues. The CDR3 region has the DNA TGTGCCAGCAGTTCCCCAGGGGGCTCAACTAATGAAAAACTGTTTTTT. Its protein is CASSSPGGSTNEKLFF.

The chain has TRBV15 and TRBJ1-3; 12 bases are a match to TRBD1. Trimming at V came to 5 bases and at J to 3 bases, leaving 11 bases not matched to a gene. Germline CDR1 reads LNHNV; CDR2 reads YYDKDF (reference sequence). This CDR3 region has 18 residues. CDR3 sequence: CATSGGQGALIYGNTIYF. The CDR3, as DNA: TGTGCCACCAGCGGGGGACAGGGGGCGCTTATTTATGGAAACACCATATATTTT.

This sequence joins TRBV9 and TRBJ2-3; D remains unclear. The germline V gene encodes CDR1 SGDLS and CDR2 YYNGEE. CDR3 length: 13 residues. The germline V and J ends were trimmed by 4 bases and 2 bases, with 8 bases remaining between them. Written as DNA, the CDR3 is TGTGCCAGCAGCCTATCGTCCACAGATACGCAGTATTTT. It translates to CASSLSSTDTQYF.

V is TRBV5-1 and J is TRBJ2-7; TRBD1 matches 7 bases. With 1 base clipped from V and 6 bases from J, the junction kept 1 base outside the gene matches. The CDR3 is 12 amino acids. Germline CDR1 reads SGHRS; CDR2 reads YFSETQ. The CDR3 nucleotides read TGCGCCAGCAGCTTGACAGGGGTCGAGCAGTACTTC. This sequence encodes CASSLTGVEQYF.

The gene calls are TRBV2 and TRBJ2-2; D gene unclear. The CDR3 loop spans 15 amino acids. Trimming pared 5 bases from V and 1 base from J, leaving 11 bases between. From germline, CDR1 is SNHLY and CDR2 FYNNEI. CDR3 region: CASSRTRQNTGELFF. The CDR3 coding sequence is TGTGCCAGCAGTAGAACCAGACAGAACACCGGGGAGCTGTTTTTT.

The J gene is TRBJ1-6, the V gene TRBV11-2, with 12 nucleotides matching TRBD1. Trimming cost V 5 bases and J 13 bases; bases outside gene matches: 9. Germline CDR1 and CDR2: SGHAT and FQNNGV. The CDR3 has 15 residues. CDR3 region: CASSVSGTGGSPLHF. Here the CDR3 DNA reads TGTGCCAGCAGCGTATCCGGGACAGGGGGCTCTCCCCTCCACTTT. Variable domain in full (rest from reference TRBV11-2 and TRBJ1-6): EAGVAQSPRYKIIEKRQSVAFWCNPISGHATLYWYQQILGQGPKLLIQFQNNGVVDDSQLPKDRFSAERLKGVDSTLKIQPAKLEDSAVYLCASSVSGTGGSPLHFGNGTRLTVT.

The rearrangement links TRBV3-1 (or the pseudogene TRBV3-2) to TRBJ2-1, with 11 bases matching TRBD2. Per germline, CDR1 LGHDT and CDR2 YNNKEL (reference sequence). Trimming removed 3 bases from V and 9 bases from J; junction bases left unmatched: 13. The CDR3 runs 17 residues. The chain's CDR3 is CASSHPLTSGDIGEQFF. CDR3 bases: TGTGCCAGCAGCCATCCCTTGACTAGCGGGGATATCGGTGAGCAGTTCTTC.

The chain is built from TRBV19 and TRBJ2-4; 8 bases agree with TRBD2. The CDR3 loop spans 16 amino acids. The J segment lost 0 bases and the V segment lost 5 bases, leaving 6 bases of the junction unmatched. Germline loops: CDR1 LNHDA, CDR2 SQIVND (reference sequence). CDR3 protein: CASSPRGGIAKNIQYF. The DNA of the CDR3 is TGTGCCAGTAGTCCCCGCGGGGGGATAGCCAAAAACATTCAGTACTTC.

The chain carries TRBV5-1 and TRBJ2-6; TRBD1 aligns across 7 bases. The trim removed 1 base at V and 2 bases at J, leaving 6 bases unmatched. CDR3 length equals 17 residues. In germline, CDR1 is SGHRS, CDR2 YFSETQ. The CDR3 region is CASSLTTGTAGANVLTF. DNA for the CDR3: TGCGCCAGCAGCTTGACTACAGGGACAGCTGGGGCCAACGTCCTGACTTTC.

The rearrangement uses TRBV10-3 and TRBJ1-1, with 8 positions matching TRBD1. After removal of 6 bases from V and 4 bases from J, the junction contained 4 bases not matched to a gene. CDR1 and CDR2 (germline): ENHRY, SYGVKD. CDR3 length: 13 amino acids. The CDR3 nucleotides read TGTGCCATCAGGGCAGGGGGCCTCACTGAAGCTTTCTTT. Translated: CAIRAGGLTEAFF.

The chain is built from TRBV27 and TRBJ2-7; TRBD2 agrees at 11 bases. The length of the CDR3 is 17 residues. The V segment lost 2 bases and the J segment 6 bases; nucleotides outside the gene matches: 12. CDR1 and CDR2 from the germline V gene are MNHEY and SMNVEV (reference sequence). The CDR3 nucleotides are TGTGCCAGCAGTTTAGTGGGGACTAGCGGTAGTAACCGCGAGCAGTACTTC. It specifies CASSLVGTSGSNREQYF.

This rearrangement joins TRBV24-1 to TRBJ2-1; 7 bases fit TRBD2. V shed 4 bases and J 8 bases; nucleotides not matched to a gene: 4. Per germline, CDR1 KGHDR and CDR2 SFDVKD. This CDR3 spans 13 amino acids. DNA for the CDR3: TGTGCCACCAGTGAAGCGGGAAGTCATGAGCAGTTCTTC. It is translated as CATSEAGSHEQFF.

V gene TRBV19 combines with J gene TRBJ1-5; TRBD1 agrees at 10 bases. The V segment lost 5 bases and the J segment 5 bases; nucleotides outside the gene matches: 9. There are 16 residues in the CDR3. Germline assignment: CDR1 LNHDA and CDR2 SQIVND (reference sequence). CDR3 in amino acids: CASSPRDRGSHQPQHF. CDR3 nucleotides: TGTGCCAGTAGTCCACGGGACAGGGGAAGCCATCAGCCCCAGCATTTT. Variable domain in full (rest from reference TRBV19 and TRBJ1-5): DGGITQSPKYLFRKEGQNVTLSCEQNLNHDAMYWYRQDPGQGLRLIYYSQIVNDFQKGDIAEGYSVSREKKESFPLTVTSAQKNPTAFYLCASSPRDRGSHQPQHFGDGTRLSIL.

The chain has TRBV30 and TRBJ2-1, with TRBD2 as a possible D gene (6 bases). V lost 3 bases to trimming and J lost 12 bases, with 15 bases between them. The CDR3 extends over 12 amino acids. Germline V gene data show CDR1 as GTSNPN and CDR2 as SVGIG (reference sequence). The CDR3 region has the DNA TGTGCCTGGAGCCTCGGGACTCGGGGGCAGTTCTTC. It is translated as CAWSLGTRGQFF.

This clone was seen a single time. This chain joins TRBV6-5 and TRBJ2-3; tentative D call: TRBD2 (5 bases). Per the germline V gene, CDR1 is MNHEY and CDR2 is SVGAGI. This CDR3 has 15 amino acids. V lost 8 bases and J 2 bases, leaving 17 bases between the germline ends. The CDR3 DNA is TGTGCCAGCGCCTTGGGGAGTCAGCACACAGATACGCAGTATTTT. Translating it yields CASALGSQHTDTQYF.

The rearrangement joins TRBV24-1 to TRBJ2-1; D gene unclear. The germline V gene encodes CDR1 KGHDR and CDR2 SFDVKD. Trimming removed 3 bases from V and 9 bases from J, with 11 bases in between. The CDR3 is 13 amino acids. CDR3 in amino acids: CATSDPRPGEQFF. Written as DNA, the CDR3 is TGTGCCACCAGTGATCCCCGTCCGGGTGAGCAGTTCTTC.

The rearrangement uses TRBV24-1 and TRBJ2-2; 8 bases align to TRBD1. The V gene's germline CDR1 is KGHDR and CDR2 SFDVKD. The CDR3 has 17 residues. With 4 bases clipped from V and 4 bases from J, the junction kept 10 bases outside the gene matches. In nucleotides, the CDR3 is TGTGCCACCAGTGAACCTGGACAGGGCTCAGGCACCGGGGAGCTGTTTTTT. Translating it yields CATSEPGQGSGTGELFF.

The CDR3 DNA follows: TGTGCCAGCAGTTCCGCCGGGACAGGGGGGAGAAACACCATATATTTT. It specifies CASSSAGTGGRNTIYF. The rearrangement joins TRBV27 to TRBJ1-3, with 11 bases matching TRBD1. CDR1 is MNHEY, CDR2 SMNVEV, per germline (reference sequence). CDR3 length: 16 residues. V lost 4 bases and J lost 5; bases outside the gene matches: 7.

The chain carries TRBV10-3 and TRBJ2-7; 13 bases are shared with TRBD2. V shed 7 bases, J shed 6 bases, and the junction held 12 bases outside the gene matches. This CDR3 is 16 amino acids long. Germline CDR1 reads ENHRY; CDR2 reads SYGVKD. CDR3 nucleotide sequence: TGTGCCATCACCGCACTAGCGGGAGGGCCCTCGGGCGAGCAGTACTTC. It is translated as CAITALAGGPSGEQYF.

This chain uses TRBV5-6 with TRBJ2-2; 8 bases map to TRBD1. The CDR3 consists of 17 residues. The germline V gene has CDR1 SGHDT and CDR2 YYEEEE. Trimming took 4 bases from V and 3 from J; bases not matched to a gene: 11. CDR3: CASSLDQGALYTGELFF. CDR3 nucleotide sequence: TGTGCCAGCAGCCTAGATCAGGGGGCTTTATACACCGGGGAGCTGTTTTTT.

For the CDR3, the DNA is TGTGCCAGTAGTTCGACGGGACAGCTCTATCAGCCCCAGCATTTT. The encoded protein is CASSSTGQLYQPQHF. The V gene is TRBV19, the J gene TRBJ1-5; 7 bases fit TRBD1. This CDR3 spans 15 amino acids. CDR1 is LNHDA, CDR2 SQIVND, per germline (reference sequence). The junction had 9 bases not matched to a gene; V was cut back by 5 bases and J by 5 bases. Full variable domain (outside the CDR3, taken from reference TRBV19 and TRBJ1-5): DGGITQSPKYLFRKEGQNVTLSCEQNLNHDAMYWYRQDPGQGLRLIYYSQIVNDFQKGDIAEGYSVSREKKESFPLTVTSAQKNPTAFYLCASSSTGQLYQPQHFGDGTRLSIL.